Included here is one T cell receptor (beta chain) sequence, with context. No antigen is known for it. Clones were read by immunoSEQ multiplex PCR, and TCRdb kept only the in-frame ones, dropping some. Of about 42,000 clones listed, around 80% are singletons. Single viable CD3+CD4+CD8-CD45RO+ cells were sorted as the memory CD4+ T cells. This record belongs to a study of memory CD4+ T cells and cytomegalovirus serostatus. Overall study context: Donors were healthy Belgian adults, some 10 CMV seropositive and 24 seronegative. Study-level results: CMV serostatus prediction reached median AUC approximately 0.95, or 0.91 with US-trained model.

Germline V lookup: CDR1 ENHRY, CDR2 SYGVKD. Trimming took off 0 bases at V and 2 bases at J, with 9 bases between the two ends. This CDR3 has 15 amino acids. The TCR was taken from an adult in good health and CMV-seronegative. This chain joins TRBV10-3 and TRBJ2-3, with D possibly TRBD1 on 6 matching bases. Sequencing used memory CD4+ T cells from blood. The CDR3 sequence is CAISESQGSTDTQYF. CDR3 nucleotide sequence: TGTGCCATCAGTGAGTCGCAGGGGTCCACAGATACGCAGTATTTT.